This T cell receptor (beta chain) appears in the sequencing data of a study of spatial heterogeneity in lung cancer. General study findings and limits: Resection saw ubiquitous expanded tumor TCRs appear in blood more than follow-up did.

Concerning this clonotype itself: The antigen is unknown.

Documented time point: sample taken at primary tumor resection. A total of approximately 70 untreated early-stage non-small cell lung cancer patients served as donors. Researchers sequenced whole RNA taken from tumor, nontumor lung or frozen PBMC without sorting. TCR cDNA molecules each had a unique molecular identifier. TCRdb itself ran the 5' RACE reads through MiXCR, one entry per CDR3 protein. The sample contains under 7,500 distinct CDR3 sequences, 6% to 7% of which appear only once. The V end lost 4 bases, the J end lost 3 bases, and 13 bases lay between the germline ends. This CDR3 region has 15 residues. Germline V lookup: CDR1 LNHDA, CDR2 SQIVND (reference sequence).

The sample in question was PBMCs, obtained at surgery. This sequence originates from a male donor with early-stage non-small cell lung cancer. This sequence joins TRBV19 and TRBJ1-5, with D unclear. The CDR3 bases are TGTGCCAGTAGTACAAGTGTGGGGAACAATCAGCCCCAGCATTTT. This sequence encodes CASSTSVGNNQPQHF. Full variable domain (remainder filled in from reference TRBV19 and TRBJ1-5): DGGITQSPKYLFRKEGQNVTLSCEQNLNHDAMYWYRQDPGQGLRLIYYSQIVNDFQKGDIAEGYSVSREKKESFPLTVTSAQKNPTAFYLCASSTSVGNNQPQHFGDGTRLSIL.